This is a list of T cell receptor beta chains from one sample in a study of T cells after yellow fever vaccination. TCRdb itself ran the 5' RACE reads through MiXCR, one entry per CDR3 protein. The sample yields about 130,000 distinct CDR3 sequences, 7.4% seen once. This specimen was CD4+ T cells sorted from PBMCs, taken approximately 11 days after the first yellow fever vaccination. These receptors were collected from a man younger than 30 who received the YFV17D yellow fever vaccine. The CDR3 runs from the conserved cysteine through the conserved F or W. Fields, in order: V gene, D gene, clone size, J gene, CDR3 DNA, CDR3 protein. The D gene is left open where the match is weak. Some rows mark clone size as missing; the rest say once, few, many or name a class of expanded clone.

V: TRBV12-3/TRBV12-4; D: TRBD1; size: many; J: TRBJ1-1; DNA: TGTGCCAGCAGTTTAGTCCCGGGACAGCATGAAGCTTTCTTT; CDR3: CASSLVPGQHEAFF
V: TRBV27; D: NA; size: few; J: TRBJ1-6; DNA: TGTGCCAGCAGTTTGCAGGGGCGAAATTATAATTCACCCCTCCACTTT; CDR3: CASSLQGRNYNSPLHF
V: TRBV12-3/TRBV12-4; D: NA; size: NA; J: TRBJ2-3; DNA: TGTGCCAGCAGCGTTGGCGAGGGTACGCAGTATTTT; CDR3: CASSVGEGTQYF
V: TRBV6-2/TRBV6-3; D: TRBD1; size: many; J: TRBJ1-2; DNA: TGTGCCAGCAGACCCGGACAGGGGTCGGCCGGTCGCTACACCTTC; CDR3: CASRPGQGSAGRYTF
V: TRBV20-1; D: TRBD2; size: many; J: TRBJ2-1; DNA: TGCAGTGCTAGGTTAGCGGGGGGGCCGTACAATGAGCAGTTCTTC; CDR3: CSARLAGGPYNEQFF
V: TRBV7-8; D: NA; size: many; J: TRBJ1-5; DNA: TGTGCCAGCAGCCTCCTTCCGCAGTCGCCCGATAGCAATCAGCCCCAGCATTTT; CDR3: CASSLLPQSPDSNQPQHF
V: TRBV2; D: NA; size: NA; J: TRBJ2-6; DNA: TGTGCCTGCCGGACTGGCGCGACCGGGTTCTCTGGGGCCAACGTCCTGACTTTC; CDR3: CACRTGATGFSGANVLTF
V: TRBV5-1; D: NA; size: many; J: TRBJ2-1; DNA: TGCGCCAGCAGCATCGGGCCGGGAGACAATGAGCAGTTCTTC; CDR3: CASSIGPGDNEQFF
V: TRBV7-8; D: NA; size: NA; J: TRBJ1-6; DNA: TGTGCCAGCAGCTTAGAAAGGCCTCTCGAATATTCACCCCTCCACTTT; CDR3: CASSLERPLEYSPLHF
V: TRBV4-3; D: TRBD2; size: many; J: TRBJ2-5; DNA: TGCGCCAGCAGCCAAGGAGTAGCGGGGGGCGGAGAGACCCAGTACTTC; CDR3: CASSQGVAGGGETQYF
V: TRBV12-5; D: NA; size: NA; J: TRBJ1-5; DNA: TGTGCTAGTGGTCTTACACAGTATCAGCCCCAGCATTTT; CDR3: CASGLTQYQPQHF
V: TRBV19; D: NA; size: NA; J: TRBJ2-7; DNA: TGTGCCAGTAGTGGGGGGATAGGGTACGAGCAGTACTTC; CDR3: CASSGGIGYEQYF
V: TRBV7-2; D: TRBD1; size: few; J: TRBJ2-7; DNA: TGTGCCAGCAGCTTAGCGGGACAGGGGTTCTACGAGCAGTACTTC; CDR3: CASSLAGQGFYEQYF
V: TRBV7-2; D: NA; size: NA; J: TRBJ1-5; DNA: TGTGCCAGCAGCTTAATAACACTTAGCAATCAGCCCCAGCATTTT; CDR3: CASSLITLSNQPQHF
V: TRBV5-4; D: TRBD2; size: many; J: TRBJ2-7; DNA: TGTGCCAGCAGCCGACTAGCGGAGTACAACGAGCAGTACTTC; CDR3: CASSRLAEYNEQYF
V: TRBV24-1; D: NA; size: NA; J: TRBJ2-2; DNA: TGTGCCACCAGTGACCCACGGCAGGGGCTATTCGGGGAGCTGTTTTTT; CDR3: CATSDPRQGLFGELFF
V: TRBV30; D: NA; size: many; J: TRBJ2-5; DNA: TGTGCCTGGAGTGTGGGTGGCCCCTCAGAGACCCAGTACTTC; CDR3: CAWSVGGPSETQYF
V: TRBV6-6; D: NA; size: many; J: TRBJ2-7; DNA: TGTGCCAGCAAGGCGGAGAGCTACGAGCAGTACTTC; CDR3: CASKAESYEQYF
V: TRBV24-1; D: NA; size: many; J: TRBJ2-6; DNA: TGTGCCACCAGTGATGGGAGTCAAGGGCAGGACGTCCTGACTTTC; CDR3: CATSDGSQGQDVLTF
V: TRBV7-2; D: NA; size: many; J: TRBJ2-1; DNA: TGTGCCAGCAGCCGAGGGACCAGGGTTTCGGAGCAGTTCTTC; CDR3: CASSRGTRVSEQFF
V: TRBV28; D: NA; size: many; J: TRBJ1-5; DNA: TGTGCCAGCAGCACTCAGGGAGGCCATTTTCAGCCCCAGCATTTT; CDR3: CASSTQGGHFQPQHF
V: TRBV7-6; D: NA; size: few; J: TRBJ2-6; DNA: TGTGCCAGCAGCTTAGCGCCGTTAGGAACTGGGGCCAACGTCCTGACTTTC; CDR3: CASSLAPLGTGANVLTF
V: TRBV30; D: NA; size: NA; J: TRBJ1-3; DNA: TGTGCCTGGAGTTACCGGGCATCGCTCTCTGGAAACACCATATATTTT; CDR3: CAWSYRASLSGNTIYF
V: TRBV5-1; D: TRBD2; size: many; J: TRBJ2-5; DNA: TGCGCCAGCAGAAACAGCGGGGGGCCCCAAGAGACCCAGTACTTC; CDR3: CASRNSGGPQETQYF
V: TRBV3-1; D: NA; size: NA; J: TRBJ2-2; DNA: TGTGCCACCTGCCACCAACAGGGACGGCGAAACACCGGGGAGCTGTTTTTT; CDR3: CATCHQQGRRNTGELFF
V: TRBV5-4; D: TRBD1; size: NA; J: TRBJ2-3; DNA: TGTGCCAGCAGCTCCGACAGGGCGACAGATACGCAGTATTTT; CDR3: CASSSDRATDTQYF
V: TRBV6-6; D: NA; size: many; J: TRBJ2-5; DNA: TGTGCCAGCAGCGGACGGGGCTTTGAGACCCAGTACTTC; CDR3: CASSGRGFETQYF
V: TRBV7-2; D: NA; size: many; J: TRBJ1-2; DNA: TGTGCCAGCACTCGGGGGCAGATGGGCTATGGCTACACCTTC; CDR3: CASTRGQMGYGYTF
V: TRBV10-3; D: TRBD1; size: many; J: TRBJ1-1; DNA: TGTGCCATCAGTGAGCCGGGACAGGGGGGCACTGAAGCTTTCTTT; CDR3: CAISEPGQGGTEAFF
V: TRBV21-1; D: NA; size: few; J: TRBJ1-5; DNA: TGTGCCAGCAGCCCCCTCTTCGGTCAGCCCCAGCATTTT; CDR3: CASSPLFGQPQHF
V: TRBV30; D: TRBD2; size: many; J: TRBJ2-1; DNA: TGTGCCTGGAGAGGAAAGAGCGGGGGGGCCCACAATGAGCAGTTCTTC; CDR3: CAWRGKSGGAHNEQFF
V: TRBV20-1; D: NA; size: many; J: TRBJ2-3; DNA: TGCAGTGCTAGTCGTGATACGCAGTATTTT; CDR3: CSASRDTQYF
V: TRBV7-2; D: TRBD2; size: many; J: TRBJ2-3; DNA: TGTGCCAGCAGTGAGGGAGGGACAGATACGCAGTATTTT; CDR3: CASSEGGTDTQYF
V: TRBV9; D: TRBD1; size: many; J: TRBJ1-4; DNA: TGTGCCAGCAGCGTAGCTGGCGGGACAGGGATCGAAAAACTGTTTTTT; CDR3: CASSVAGGTGIEKLFF
V: TRBV11-3; D: NA; size: many; J: TRBJ2-1; DNA: TGTGCCAGCAGCTTAGATGGTCCCTCAGTCGATGAGCAGTTCTTC; CDR3: CASSLDGPSVDEQFF
V: TRBV28; D: NA; size: many; J: TRBJ1-5; DNA: TGTGCCAGCAGTTTAGGACTGAACAATCAGCCCCAGCATTTT; CDR3: CASSLGLNNQPQHF